This T cell receptor beta chain is from a study of molecular identifiers for immune sequencing clone quantification. Study-level points and caveats: Reportedly, one cell's Jurkat TCR RNA was detected within 1,100,000 naive CD8 cells.

Naive CD8 T cells were sorted, and the gate applied was CD8+CD4-CCR7+CD45RA+. From the PCR reads, TCRdb called clonotypes with MiXCR, one entry per CDR3 protein. The repertoire has about 640,000 distinct CDR3 sequences, about 20% of them found once; the top ten carry about 0.9%. This clonotype was observed many times. Its antigen is currently unknown. The CDR3 has 17 amino acids. Germline V gene lookup returns CDR1 LGHDT and CDR2 YNNKEL (reference sequence). Deletions cut 3 bases from V and 2 bases from J, with 19 bases between. This sequence originates from a human donor in good health. Some libraries in this study had Jurkat cell RNA spiked in. The chain couples TRBV3-1 to TRBJ1-2, with a tentative D call TRBD1 (6 bases). Material: naive CD8+ T cells from blood, with Jurkat cell RNA spiked in. As to subset: FACS-sorted CD8+CD4-CCR7+CD45RA+ naive T cells. The CDR3 nucleotides read TGTGCCAGCAGCCAGGGATCCGGGACAACTTACAACTATGGCTACACCTTC. It specifies CASSQGSGTTYNYGYTF.